These 27 T cell receptor beta chains originate from one sample sequenced in a study of control samples from healthy donors and cancer patients. Method: immunoSEQ multiplex PCR; TCRdb's copy keeps in-frame clones and lacks some. Here the sample spans approximately 190,000 clones, approximately 90% being singletons. The sequenced material came from blood. These receptors were obtained from a man between 25 and 39 years old in good health.

The chain combines TRBV3-1 (or the pseudogene TRBV3-2) with TRBJ1-6; 12 bases are a match to TRBD1. CDR1 LGHDT and CDR2 YNNKEL come from the germline V gene (reference sequence). V trimming: 3 bases; J trimming: 10 bases; junction bases outside the gene matches: 10. CDR3 size: 17 residues. The CDR3 coding sequence is TGTGCCAGCAGCCACCTCCGGGACAGGGGGCAAAGCTCACCCCTCCACTTT. Translation gives CASSHLRDRGQSSPLHF.

The chain joins TRBV7-9 to TRBJ1-1, with 8 nucleotides matching TRBD1. CDR1 is SEHNR and CDR2 is FQNEAQ in the germline V gene (reference sequence). The ends lost 7 bases at V and 5 bases at J; junction bases unmatched: 9. The CDR3 extends over 14 amino acids. The CDR3 region is CASTRGQGGTEAFF. In DNA, the CDR3 is TGTGCCAGCACCCGTGGACAGGGCGGAACTGAAGCTTTCTTT.

This clone was observed a handful of times. V usage is TRBV5-8 and J usage is TRBJ2-7; the D gene is possibly TRBD2 (5 bases). The CDR3 sequence is 13 residues long. Between the trimmed V and J ends, which lost 4 bases and 2 bases, there was a span of 10 bases. Per germline, CDR1 SGHTS and CDR2 YDEGEE. CDR3 DNA: TGTGCCAGCAGCCCCCTGAGGGCCTACGAGCAGTACTTC. It encodes CASSPLRAYEQYF.

The rearrangement joins TRBV5-5 to TRBJ2-7; D unclear. Germline lookup yields CDR1 SGHKS and CDR2 YYEKEE (reference sequence). This CDR3 contains 14 residues. The V end lost 4 bases, the J end lost 3 bases, and 14 bases lay between the germline ends. This chain's CDR3 is CASSRRVDLYEQYF. The CDR3 region has the DNA TGTGCCAGCAGCAGACGGGTGGACCTCTACGAGCAGTACTTC.

The V call is TRBV19, the J call TRBJ1-1; unclear D gene. The CDR3 has 13 residues. The ends were cut back, 3 bases at V and 10 bases at J, with 15 bases in the middle. Germline V gene data show CDR1 as LNHDA and CDR2 as SQIVND (reference sequence). The CDR3 reads CASSIAPVSGAFF. As DNA, the CDR3 is TGTGCCAGTAGTATCGCCCCAGTTAGCGGAGCTTTCTTT. The full variable domain, with the rest looked up from reference TRBV19 and TRBJ1-1, is DGGITQSPKYLFRKEGQNVTLSCEQNLNHDAMYWYRQDPGQGLRLIYYSQIVNDFQKGDIAEGYSVSREKKESFPLTVTSAQKNPTAFYLCASSIAPVSGAFFGQGTRLTVV.

The rearrangement uses TRBV19 and TRBJ1-1; maybe TRBD1 (5 bases). The CDR3 totals 17 residues. Germline CDR1 and CDR2: LNHDA and SQIVND (reference sequence). Trimming removed 5 bases from V and 1 base from J, with 20 bases in between. CDR3 protein: CASSPVGAPNGNTEAFF. The DNA of the CDR3 is TGTGCCAGTAGTCCCGTCGGGGCCCCGAATGGGAACACTGAAGCTTTCTTT.

This chain uses TRBV5-4 with TRBJ2-6, with D tentatively TRBD1 (6 bases). There are 15 residues in the CDR3. The V and J ends lost 0 bases and 4 bases respectively, with 8 bases between them. Germline assignment: CDR1 SGHNT and CDR2 YYREEE (reference sequence). The CDR3 reads CASSLAGAGANVLTF. For the CDR3, the DNA is TGTGCCAGCAGCTTGGCAGGGGCAGGGGCCAACGTCCTGACTTTC.

The rearrangement uses TRBV6-5 and TRBJ2-7, with 10 bases fitting TRBD1. Germline values: CDR1 MNHEY, CDR2 SVGAGI. The CDR3 is made up of 15 amino acids. V was clipped by 10 bases and J by 3 bases; unmatched bases: 12. CDR3 sequence (DNA): TGTGCCACTTGGGACAGGGGCTCTTCGGACTACGAGCAGTACTTC. Protein: CATWDRGSSDYEQYF.

The rearrangement links TRBV18 to TRBJ2-6, with 7 positions matching TRBD1. Germline trimming cut 4 bases from V and 4 bases from J; bases unmatched to any gene: 4. The CDR3 has 15 amino acids. Germline lookup yields CDR1 KGHSH and CDR2 LQKENI. As DNA, the CDR3 is TGTGCCAGCTCACAACAGGGGACCGGGGCCAACGTCCTGACTTTC. Its protein product is CASSQQGTGANVLTF.

V gene TRBV6-5 combines with J gene TRBJ2-1, with 8 bases identical to TRBD2. This CDR3 contains 16 residues. Germline V lookup: CDR1 MNHEY, CDR2 SVGAGI. Germline trimming cut 4 bases from V and 5 bases from J; bases unmatched to any gene: 10. CDR3: CASSLPTSGPHNEQFF. As DNA, the CDR3 is TGTGCCAGCAGTTTACCTACTAGCGGCCCCCACAATGAGCAGTTCTTC.

This chain joins TRBV6-5 and TRBJ1-1, with 8 positions matching TRBD1. There are 15 residues in the CDR3. CDR1 MNHEY and CDR2 SVGAGI come from the germline V gene. V was clipped by 6 bases and J by 0 bases; unmatched bases: 6. DNA of the CDR3: TGTGCCAGCAGCCCCTTGGGACAGGTGAACACTGAAGCTTTCTTT. It is translated as CASSPLGQVNTEAFF.

The chain joins TRBV3-1 (or the pseudogene TRBV3-2) to TRBJ1-2; weak D call: TRBD1 (5 bases). Germline V lookup: CDR1 LGHDT, CDR2 YNNKEL (reference sequence). V lost 1 base, J lost 6 bases, and 9 bases lay in between. The CDR3 length is 13 residues. The CDR3 reads CASSQAGLNGYTF. DNA of the CDR3: TGTGCCAGCAGCCAAGCAGGGTTAAATGGCTACACCTTC.

CDR3 coding DNA: TGTGCCTGGACTCGGCAGCCCGTAGGACTAGCGGGGGAGCAGTTCTTC. Amino acids: CAWTRQPVGLAGEQFF. V is TRBV30 and J is TRBJ2-1, with 12 positions matching TRBD2. This CDR3 is built from 16 residues. V lost 4 bases to trimming and J lost 10 bases; unmatched junction nucleotides: 14. Germline V CDR1 and CDR2: GTSNPN, SVGIG (reference sequence).

The rearrangement links TRBV5-6 to TRBJ1-5; the match to TRBD1 covers 7 bases. V shed 2 bases, J shed 1 base, and the junction held 9 bases outside the gene matches. This CDR3 spans 17 amino acids. CDR1 is SGHDT, CDR2 YYEEEE, per germline. In DNA, the CDR3 is TGTGCCAGCAGCTTTTTTCAAGGGGGCGTCAGCAATCAGCCCCAGCATTTT. Translation gives CASSFFQGGVSNQPQHF. Full variable domain (rest looked up from reference TRBV5-6 and TRBJ1-5): DAGVTQSPTHLIKTRGQQVTLRCSPKSGHDTVSWYQQALGQGPQFIFQYYEEEERQRGNFPDRFSGHQFPNYSSELNVNALLLGDSALYLCASSFFQGGVSNQPQHFGDGTRLSIL.

The V call is TRBV7-9, the J call TRBJ1-2, with TRBD1 matching over 8 bases. V gave up 3 bases and J gave up 5 bases; unmatched junction bases: 5. The CDR3 covers 14 residues. Germline V gene data show CDR1 as SEHNR and CDR2 as FQNEAQ (reference sequence). The CDR3: CASSFQGAGYGYTF. Written as DNA, the CDR3 is TGTGCCAGCAGCTTTCAGGGGGCTGGATATGGCTACACCTTC.

V and J are TRBV6-5 and TRBJ2-7; TRBD1 aligns across 8 bases. Germline V gives CDR1 MNHEY, CDR2 SVGAGI. The junction had 6 bases not matched to a gene; V was cut back by 7 bases and J by 4 bases. The CDR3 length is 13 residues. The CDR3 sequence: CASNPGGGYEQYF. CDR3 bases: TGTGCCAGCAACCCAGGGGGCGGGTACGAGCAGTACTTC.

This clone appeared a few times. J is TRBJ1-2 and V is TRBV2; unclear D gene. Germline CDR1 SNHLY, CDR2 FYNNEI. The CDR3 consists of 12 residues. Trimming pared 6 bases from V and 6 bases from J, leaving 11 bases between. The CDR3: CASRPPGDGYTF. DNA for the CDR3: TGTGCCAGCAGACCCCCTGGGGATGGCTACACCTTC.

This clone was picked up one time. V is TRBV6-6 and J is TRBJ1-2; 11 bases map to TRBD1. V dropped 5 bases and J dropped 4; count of bases not matched to a gene: 12. The CDR3 spans 17 residues. CDR1 and CDR2 (germline): MNHNY, SVGAGI (reference sequence). The CDR3 sequence is CASSPQGQGATGYGYTF. In DNA, the CDR3 is TGTGCCAGCAGTCCCCAAGGACAGGGGGCCACGGGCTATGGCTACACCTTC.

Turning to this clone: At one end the junction does not follow the germline gene, possibly because of a read error. The rearrangement joins TRBV9 to TRBJ2-6; D unresolved. Looked up from germline, CDR1 is SGDLS and CDR2 is YYNGEE. The CDR3 covers 14 residues. The CDR3: CASSAVSGVNVLTF. The CDR3 DNA reads as TGTGCCAGCAGCGCCGTATCTGGGGTCAACGTCCTGACTTTC.

V and J are TRBV2 and TRBJ1-1, with 9 bases matching TRBD1. Germline CDR1 SNHLY, CDR2 FYNNEI. The junction had 5 bases not matched to a gene; V was cut back by 5 bases and J by 4 bases. The CDR3 runs to 14 residues. The CDR3 nucleotides read TGTGCCAGCAGTCGGGGGGACAGGGCCACTGAAGCTTTCTTT. It specifies CASSRGDRATEAFF.

The rearrangement uses TRBV12-3 or TRBV12-4 and TRBJ2-7; TRBD2 is a possible D gene (6 bases). The CDR3 has 13 amino acids. Trimming took off 7 bases at V and 5 bases at J, with 15 bases between the two ends. CDR3 protein: CASTPGGSHEQYF. The DNA for the CDR3 is TGTGCCAGCACCCCTGGGGGGTCCCACGAGCAGTACTTC.

The chain carries TRBV4-1 and TRBJ2-3, with D perhaps being TRBD1 or TRBD2 (6 bases each). The CDR3 sequence is 18 residues long. Germline V gene sequence: CDR1 MGHRA, CDR2 YSYEKL. Trimming stripped 5 bases from V and 2 bases from J, with 23 bases between. This chain's CDR3 is CASSSTRGPGTITDTQYF. DNA of the CDR3: TGCGCCAGCAGCTCGACTAGAGGCCCTGGGACAATCACAGATACGCAGTATTTT.

The chain couples TRBV7-9 to TRBJ1-4; the D is unclear. Deletions cut 3 bases from V and 0 bases from J, with 11 bases between. Germline V lookup: CDR1 SEHNR, CDR2 FQNEAQ (reference sequence). The CDR3 extends over 16 amino acids. In nucleotides, the CDR3 is TGTGCCAGCAGCTTTAGATCACCAGCAACTAATGAAAAACTGTTTTTT. This translates into CASSFRSPATNEKLFF.

The gene calls are TRBV21-1 and TRBJ1-5; the table's TRBD1 call for D was not verified on the DNA. TRBV21-1 is a pseudogene. This CDR3 region has 16 residues. The CDR3 is CASSKGRRGRGKPQHF. The CDR3 DNA reads as TGTGCCAGCAGCAAAGGCCGGAGGGGGCGAGGTAAGCCCCAGCATTTT.

The rearrangement links TRBV21-1 to TRBJ1-3. TRBV21-1 is annotated as a pseudogene. The CDR3 consists of 17 residues. The CDR3 region is CASSKDKGRSSGNTIYF. Written as DNA, the CDR3 is TGTGCCAGCAGCAAAGATAAGGGCAGGAGCTCTGGAAACACCATATATTTT.

The gene calls are TRBV5-1 and TRBJ1-1; possibly TRBD1 for D (6 bases). Between the trimmed V and J ends, which lost 0 bases and 3 bases, there was a span of 18 bases. Germline CDR1 is SGHRS and CDR2 is YFSETQ. The CDR3 loop spans 17 amino acids. CDR3 DNA sequence: TGCGCCAGCAGCTTGGGGGATGACAGGAGGGAGGACACTGAAGCTTTCTTT. It encodes CASSLGDDRREDTEAFF.

The chain carries TRBV7-9 and TRBJ1-1, with 8 bases fitting TRBD1. V lost 11 bases to trimming and J lost 4 bases; unmatched junction nucleotides: 9. Germline V gene sequence: CDR1 SEHNR, CDR2 FQNEAQ (reference sequence). The CDR3 sequence is 13 residues long. CDR3 protein: CASQGTGSTEAFF. The CDR3 DNA sequence: TGTGCCTCTCAGGGGACAGGAAGCACTGAAGCTTTCTTT.